This T cell receptor beta chain comes out of a study of T cells in lung cancer brain metastases. Background on the study: Nine tenths of the roughly 20 patients had no interval therapy between resections.

Tumor areas were macrodissected from about five deparaffinized, unstained roughly 9.6 um sections guided by marked H&E slides. Points from the study as a whole: Most clones were lesion-specific, with limited overlap between paired lesions (mean Morisita index around 0.2). Brain metastasis T cell infiltration was not adjusted for preoperative corticosteroid effects.

Points on this clone: Its specificity is not known.

The repertoire was sequenced with immunoSEQ multiplex PCR; TCRdb's copy has only in-frame clones and lacks some. The top ten clones hold around 2.9% of a sample with under 1,000 clones, 93% of them seen once. The CDR3 contains 15 residues. CDR1 and CDR2 from the germline V gene are SGDLS and YYNGEE. J lost 7 bases, V lost 6 bases, and 11 bases had no gene match. The chain joins TRBV9 to TRBJ2-1; 9 bases line up with TRBD2. The sample consisted of tumor tissue from the primary lung tumor. The clonotype was recovered from a woman in her forties with non-small cell lung cancer. The DNA of the CDR3 is TGTGCCAGCAACGTTGGGCGGGAGGGCCTGAATGAGCAGTTCTTC. As protein: CASNVGREGLNEQFF.